This TCR beta chain is drawn from a study of Ad26.COV2.S vaccination and SARS-CoV-2 variants (dated by TCRdb to the early 2020s). Describing the broader study: Sequencing of the TCRbeta repertoire served to evaluate the specificity and breadth of SARS-CoV-2-reactive T cell receptors following Ad26.COV2.S vaccination. The TCR-sequenced set comprised about 30 samples: about 19 Ad26.COV2.S vaccine recipients, 5 placebo recipients and 8 SARS-CoV-2 convalescent individuals.

The sample's time point label, in plain terms: individuals recovered from natural SARS-CoV-2 infection. Comment on this clone: What this receptor recognizes is not known. Base qualities were left out, and no much larger clone turns up one base away.

The full study reports these points: According to the authors, total T cell responses may have been underestimated by the TCR breadth and depth analyses. Compared with placebo recipients, Ad26.COV2.S recipients showed higher spike-specific TCR breadth (P = 0.0014). Substantial breadth of spike-specific CD8+ and CD4+ T cell responses was reported after vaccination. Comparable non-spike TCR breadth was observed between vaccine and placebo recipients, consistent with only spike being contained in the vaccine.

The germline V gene provides CDR1 SGHRS and CDR2 YFSETQ. Including cysteine and phenylalanine, the CDR3 has 17 amino acids. Only the CDR3 DNA stays, 51 bases, in frame from base 1. V is pared back by 2 bases and J by 2 bases, with 17 bases lying between the germline termini. The immunoSEQ Assay was the method used to sequence TCRbeta CDR3 regions. After extraction, genomic DNA underwent amplification by bias-controlled multiplex PCR, followed by high-throughput sequencing. Per the authors' processing: To quantify the absolute abundance of every unique TCRbeta CDR3 region, sequences were collapsed and filtered. T cell fraction was estimated by normalizing TCRbeta template counts to usable DNA, which was measured by amplifying reference genes present in all nucleated cells. Repertoire TCRs were annotated as SARS-CoV-2-specific when V gene, CDR3 amino acid sequence and J gene were exactly matched to a known reactive TCR set. The reference SARS-CoV-2 TCR set was obtained from MIRA and was filtered for enrichment in COVID-19-positive ImmuneCODE repertoires, whereby public or cross-reactive TCRs were removed. Drawing on the MIRA antigens, annotated TCRs were analysed further at the level of specific ORF or position within ORF. Breadth was defined as annotated unique rearrangements over total unique productive rearrangements; depth was the summed frequency of those rearrangements. Two-sided Wilcoxon rank-sum tests were applied when comparing TCR breadth between groups. The table comes from immuneACCESS by way of TCRdb, which keeps in-frame sequences with V and J called. Part of the clones is missing from these tables; in studies checked, under half for an unresolved V gene and the rest for unknown reasons. V, J and clone size derive from that table, while D and trimming were established from the DNA sequence. The sample profile shows more than 150,000 clones; roughly 85% of them were found once. The biggest ten clones account for more than 4.5% of the sample.

Recombination joined TRBV5-1 with TRBJ2-1; possibly the D gene is TRBD1, per 7 matching bases. Material: peripheral blood, obtained after recovery from COVID-19. The TCR sequence derives from a human donor who had recovered from COVID-19. This receptor carries the CDR3 CASSFLPAGQTYNEQFF. The DNA is as follows: TGCGCCAGCAGCTTTTTACCGGCGGGACAGACCTACAATGAGCAGTTCTTC. When the CDR3 is completed using the reference TRBV5-1 and TRBJ2-1 genes on either side, the full variable domain is KAGVTQTPRYLIKTRGQQVTLSCSPISGHRSVSWYQQTPGQGLQFLFEYFSETQRNKGNFPGRFSGRQFSNSRSEMNVSTLELGDSALYLCASSFLPAGQTYNEQFFGPGTRLTVL.